The 17 T cell receptor beta chains reported below all come from one sample, sequenced in a study of OX40 agonist ivuxolimab in advanced cancers. Sequencing used immunoSEQ multiplex PCR; TCRdb keeps in-frame clones, though not all of them. This table has 55,000 to 70,000 clones, about 87% appearing once. The specimen was CD4+ or CD8+ T cells sorted from blood, collected in a trial of the OX40 agonist ivuxolimab. The receptors come from an adult with an advanced solid tumor such as melanoma, head and neck, liver or kidney cancer.

The V gene is TRBV30, the J gene TRBJ1-1; D possibly corresponds to TRBD1 (5 bases). CDR3 length equals 14 residues. V gave up 4 bases and J gave up 0 bases, with 12 bases separating them. Germline V gene data show CDR1 as GTSNPN and CDR2 as SVGIG (reference sequence). In DNA, the CDR3 is TGTGCCTGGATAGGGGACGTTTTGAACACTGAAGCTTTCTTT. This translates into CAWIGDVLNTEAFF.

In this sample, this clone turned up once. The rearrangement joins TRBV2 to TRBJ1-5, with D hard to call. The CDR3 sequence is 16 residues long. The V end was cut by 1 base, the J end by 0 bases, with 10 bases between. Germline V gene data show CDR1 as SNHLY and CDR2 as FYNNEI. The CDR3: CASSEGGGDSNQPQHF. The CDR3 DNA reads TGTGCCAGCAGTGAAGGAGGCGGTGATAGCAATCAGCCCCAGCATTTT.

The chain couples TRBV11-3 to TRBJ1-1, with 7 bases aligning to TRBD1. This CDR3 region has 13 residues. Germline-derived CDR1 and CDR2 are SGHNT and YENEEA. With V trimmed by 6 bases and J by 1 base, 2 bases remained unmatched. The CDR3 DNA reads TGTGCCAGCAGAGGACAGGAGAACACTGAAGCTTTCTTT. This encodes CASRGQENTEAFF.

The rearrangement joins TRBV19 to TRBJ2-3; 8 bases map to TRBD2. Germline values: CDR1 LNHDA, CDR2 SQIVND (reference sequence). Germline trimming cut 7 bases from V and 1 base from J; bases unmatched to any gene: 13. The CDR3 spans 17 residues. In DNA form, the CDR3 reads TGTGCCAGTACCCCTCCGGTAGGACTAGCAGGCACAGATACGCAGTATTTT. Translation gives CASTPPVGLAGTDTQYF.

The chain recombines TRBV18 with TRBJ2-3; 11 nucleotides match TRBD1. The ends lost 3 bases at V and 4 bases at J; junction bases unmatched: 3. This CDR3 region has 15 residues. In germline, CDR1 is KGHSH, CDR2 LQKENI. CDR3 amino acids: CASSPGQGASDTQYF. Here the CDR3 DNA reads TGTGCCAGCTCACCCGGACAGGGGGCATCAGATACGCAGTATTTT.

CDR3 in amino acids: CASSDMTSYGYTF. In DNA, the CDR3 is TGTGCCAGCAGCGACATGACTAGCTATGGCTACACCTTC. The V and J genes are TRBV2 and TRBJ1-2; D ambiguous. Germline CDR1 SNHLY, CDR2 FYNNEI. This CDR3 is built from 13 residues. The V and J ends lost 6 bases and 4 bases respectively, with 12 bases between them.

This clone came up a few times. The genes are TRBV14 and TRBJ1-5, with TRBD1 matching over 10 bases. The trim removed 2 bases at V and 0 bases at J, leaving 13 bases unmatched. Germline assignment: CDR1 SGHDN and CDR2 FVKESK. The CDR3 length is 20 residues. CDR3 region: CASSQRWRDRGAYSNQPQHF. CDR3 coding DNA: TGTGCCAGCAGCCAAAGGTGGCGGGACAGGGGCGCTTATAGCAATCAGCCCCAGCATTTT.

This clone was seen repeatedly, ten times or more. The J gene is TRBJ1-5, the V gene TRBV2; no firm D call. The CDR3 covers 14 residues. Between the trimmed V and J ends, which lost 6 bases and 0 bases, there was a span of 9 bases. The germline V gene has CDR1 SNHLY and CDR2 FYNNEI. The CDR3 region has the DNA TGTGCCAGCAGAGAAAGGGTTAGCAATCAGCCCCAGCATTTT. It specifies CASRERVSNQPQHF.

The chain carries TRBV7-9 and TRBJ2-5; D remains unclear. The DNA end favors TRBJ2-7, so the J call may be wrong. This CDR3 comprises 12 residues. Germline CDR1 and CDR2: SEHNR and FQNEAQ (reference sequence). CDR3 amino acids: CASSYGYYEQYF. CDR3 nucleotides: TGTGCCAGCAGCTACGGGTACTACGAGCAGTACTTC.

This chain uses TRBV19 with TRBJ1-4; D uncertain. This CDR3 is built from 11 residues. V lost 6 bases and J lost 8, with 7 bases in between. CDR1 is LNHDA and CDR2 is SQIVND in the germline V gene (reference sequence). CDR3 loop: CASSPDEKLFF. The CDR3 bases are TGTGCCAGTAGCCCGGACGAAAAACTGTTTTTT.

The V call is TRBV30, the J call TRBJ1-5; TRBD1 aligns across 10 bases. The CDR3 sequence is 17 residues long. CDR1 and CDR2 (germline): GTSNPN, SVGIG (reference sequence). The J segment lost 1 base and the V segment lost 2 bases, leaving 8 bases of the junction unmatched. CDR3 amino acids: CAWSRGQGFWSNQPQHF. The CDR3 DNA reads TGTGCCTGGAGTCGGGGACAGGGGTTTTGGAGCAATCAGCCCCAGCATTTT.

The V and J genes are TRBV6-5 and TRBJ2-3, with TRBD2 as a possible D gene (6 bases). With 0 bases removed from V and 7 bases from J, the gap between germline ends came to 11 bases. This CDR3 is 14 amino acids long. The germline V gene has CDR1 MNHEY and CDR2 SVGAGI. CDR3: CASSYSLDYHTQYF. CDR3 in DNA: TGTGCCAGCAGTTACTCGCTGGACTACCATACGCAGTATTTT.

The rearrangement links TRBV7-3 to TRBJ2-1; 9 positions agree with TRBD2. After removal of 7 bases from V and 7 bases from J, the junction contained 11 bases not matched to a gene. Germline assignment: CDR1 SGHTA and CDR2 FQGTGA. CDR3 length equals 15 residues. The CDR3 is CASNNYQAGGNEQFF. The DNA for the CDR3 is TGTGCCAGCAATAACTATCAGGCGGGAGGGAATGAGCAGTTCTTC.

The V gene is TRBV7-8, the J gene TRBJ2-5, with 9 bases aligning to TRBD2. The length of the CDR3 is 17 residues. V shed 5 bases and J 3 bases; nucleotides not matched to a gene: 13. Germline CDR1 is SGHVS and CDR2 is FQNEAQ. This CDR3 is CASSLGTSSGGEETQYF. CDR3 coding DNA: TGTGCCAGCAGCCTTGGGACTAGCTCGGGGGGGGAAGAGACCCAGTACTTC.

The V call is TRBV27, the J call TRBJ2-3; possibly TRBD2 for D (5 bases). Trimming cost V 5 bases and J 8 bases, with 17 bases left between them. Germline V gene lookup returns CDR1 MNHEY and CDR2 SMNVEV (reference sequence). The CDR3 extends over 14 amino acids. The CDR3 loop is CASSPDSLGSTQYF. CDR3 sequence (DNA): TGTGCCAGCAGTCCGGACTCCCTTGGTAGTACGCAGTATTTT.

As for this clone: This sample also contains other DNA sequences that code for the same CDR3. J is TRBJ2-7 and V is TRBV5-1; TRBD1 might be the D (5 bases). Looked up from germline, CDR1 is SGHRS and CDR2 is YFSETQ. V was shortened by 1 base and J by 1 base, with 9 bases between the two germline ends. The CDR3 loop spans 14 amino acids. The CDR3 DNA follows: TGCGCCAGCAGCTTGTCAGGGCGGTCCTACGAGCAGTACTTC. Translated: CASSLSGRSYEQYF.

The V and J genes are TRBV12-2 and TRBJ1-1; TRBD1 is the table's D call, not checked against the DNA. TRBV12-2 is described as a pseudogene. The CDR3 is 14 residues long. The CDR3 nucleotides read TGTGCAAGTCGATTACAGGGGAGGAACACTGAAGCTTTCTTT. It yields the protein CASRLQGRNTEAFF.